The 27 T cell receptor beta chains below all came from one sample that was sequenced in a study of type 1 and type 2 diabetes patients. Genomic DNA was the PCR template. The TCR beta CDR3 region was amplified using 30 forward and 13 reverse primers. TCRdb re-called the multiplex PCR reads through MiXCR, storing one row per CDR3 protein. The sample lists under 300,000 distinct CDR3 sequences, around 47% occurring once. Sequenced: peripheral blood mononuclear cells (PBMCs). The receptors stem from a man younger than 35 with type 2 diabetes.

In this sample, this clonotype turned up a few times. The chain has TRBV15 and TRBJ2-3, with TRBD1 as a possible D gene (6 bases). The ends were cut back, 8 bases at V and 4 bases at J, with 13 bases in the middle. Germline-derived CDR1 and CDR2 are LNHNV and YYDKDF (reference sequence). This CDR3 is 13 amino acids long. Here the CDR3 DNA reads TGTGCCACCCGTTGGGGGCGAGCAGATACGCAGTATTTT. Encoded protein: CATRWGRADTQYF. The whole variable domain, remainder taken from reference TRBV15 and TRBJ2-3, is DAMVIQNPRYQVTQFGKPVTLSCSQTLNHNVMYWYQQKSSQAPKLLFHYYDKDFNNEADTPDNFQSRRPNTSFCFLDIRSPGLGDTAMYLCATRWGRADTQYFGPGTRLTVL.

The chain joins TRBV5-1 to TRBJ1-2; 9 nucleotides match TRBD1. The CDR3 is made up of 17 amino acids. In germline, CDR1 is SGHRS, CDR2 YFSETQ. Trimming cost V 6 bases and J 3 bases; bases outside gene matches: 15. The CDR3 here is CASTRDTQGAFDYGYTF. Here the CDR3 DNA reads TGCGCCAGCACCAGGGACACACAGGGGGCGTTTGACTATGGCTACACCTTC. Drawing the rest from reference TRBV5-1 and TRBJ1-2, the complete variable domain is KAGVTQTPRYLIKTRGQQVTLSCSPISGHRSVSWYQQTPGQGLQFLFEYFSETQRNKGNFPGRFSGRQFSNSRSEMNVSTLELGDSALYLCASTRDTQGAFDYGYTFGSGTRLTVV.

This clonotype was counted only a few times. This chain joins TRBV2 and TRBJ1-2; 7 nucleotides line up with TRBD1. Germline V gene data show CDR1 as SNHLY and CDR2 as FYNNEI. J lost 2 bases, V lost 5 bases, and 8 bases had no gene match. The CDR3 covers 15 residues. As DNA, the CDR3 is TGTGCCAGCAGTTTGGATAGGGGGCAGAACTATGGCTACACCTTC. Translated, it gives CASSLDRGQNYGYTF.

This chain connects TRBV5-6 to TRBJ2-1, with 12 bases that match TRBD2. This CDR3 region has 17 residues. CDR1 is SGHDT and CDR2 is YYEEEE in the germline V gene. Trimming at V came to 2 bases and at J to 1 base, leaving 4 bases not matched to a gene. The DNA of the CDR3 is TGTGCCAGCAGCTTTACTAGCGGGGGGAGGTCCTACAATGAGCAGTTCTTC. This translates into CASSFTSGGRSYNEQFF.

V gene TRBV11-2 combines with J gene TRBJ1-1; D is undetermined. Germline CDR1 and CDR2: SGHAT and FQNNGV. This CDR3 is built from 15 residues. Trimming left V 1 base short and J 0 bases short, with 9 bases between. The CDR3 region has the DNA TGTGCCAGCAGCTTAGTGCGGGGTTTGAACACTGAAGCTTTCTTT. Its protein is CASSLVRGLNTEAFF.

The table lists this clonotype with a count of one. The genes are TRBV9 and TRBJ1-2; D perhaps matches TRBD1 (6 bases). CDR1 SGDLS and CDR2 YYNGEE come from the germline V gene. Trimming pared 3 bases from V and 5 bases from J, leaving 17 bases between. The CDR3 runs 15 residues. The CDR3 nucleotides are TGTGCCAGCAGCGCCAGCTGGGCAGGGGTATATGGCTACACCTTC. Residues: CASSASWAGVYGYTF.

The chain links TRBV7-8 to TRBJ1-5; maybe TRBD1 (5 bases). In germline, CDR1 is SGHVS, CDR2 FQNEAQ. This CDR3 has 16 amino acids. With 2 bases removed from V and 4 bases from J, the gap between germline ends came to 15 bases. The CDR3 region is CASSLLGTSENQPQHF. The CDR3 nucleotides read TGTGCCAGCAGCTTATTAGGGACGTCGGAAAATCAGCCCCAGCATTTT. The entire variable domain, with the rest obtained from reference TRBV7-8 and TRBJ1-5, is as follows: GAGVSQSPRYKVAKRGQDVALRCDPISGHVSLFWYQQALGQGPEFLTYFQNEAQLDKSGLPSDRFFAERPEGSVSTLKIQRTQQEDSAVYLCASSLLGTSENQPQHFGDGTRLSIL.

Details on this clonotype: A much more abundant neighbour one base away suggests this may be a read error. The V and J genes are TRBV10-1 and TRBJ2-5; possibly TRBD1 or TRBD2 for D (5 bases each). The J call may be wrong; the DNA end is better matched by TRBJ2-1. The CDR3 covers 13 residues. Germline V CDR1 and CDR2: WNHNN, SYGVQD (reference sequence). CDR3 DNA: TGCGCCAGCAGTGGGTCGGGACACAATGAGCAGTTCTTC. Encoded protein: CASSGSGHNEQFF.

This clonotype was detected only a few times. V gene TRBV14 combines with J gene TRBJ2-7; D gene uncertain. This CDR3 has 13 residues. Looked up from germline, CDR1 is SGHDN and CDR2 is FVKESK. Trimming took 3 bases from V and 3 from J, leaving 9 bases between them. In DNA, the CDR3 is TGTGCCAGCAGCCATTCCCGGTACTACGAGCAGTACTTC. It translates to CASSHSRYYEQYF.

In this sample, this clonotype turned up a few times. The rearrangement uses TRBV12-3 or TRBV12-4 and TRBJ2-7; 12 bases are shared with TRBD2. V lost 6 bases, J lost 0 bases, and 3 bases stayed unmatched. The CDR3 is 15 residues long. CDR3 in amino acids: CASRKTSGSSYEQYF. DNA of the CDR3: TGTGCCAGCAGGAAGACTAGCGGGAGCTCCTACGAGCAGTACTTC.

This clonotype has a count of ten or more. The CDR3 here is CASSWQTDSYEQYF. DNA of the CDR3: TGTGCCAGCAGCTGGCAGACTGACTCCTACGAGCAGTACTTC. This sequence joins TRBV7-6 and TRBJ2-7; D gene unclear. V lost 4 bases to trimming and J lost 0 bases, with 10 bases between them. Germline lookup yields CDR1 SGHVS and CDR2 FNYEAQ. CDR3 length: 14 residues.

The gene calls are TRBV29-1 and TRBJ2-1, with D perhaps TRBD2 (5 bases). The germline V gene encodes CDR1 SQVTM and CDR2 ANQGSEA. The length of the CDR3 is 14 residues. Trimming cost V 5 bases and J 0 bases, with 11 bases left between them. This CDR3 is CSVSRRSSYNEQFF. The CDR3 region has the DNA TGCAGCGTTAGTCGGAGGAGCTCCTACAATGAGCAGTTCTTC.

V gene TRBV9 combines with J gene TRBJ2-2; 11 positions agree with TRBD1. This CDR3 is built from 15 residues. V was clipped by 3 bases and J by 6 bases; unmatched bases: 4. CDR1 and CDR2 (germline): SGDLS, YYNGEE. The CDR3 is CASSAGGQGAGELFF. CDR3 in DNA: TGTGCCAGCAGCGCGGGGGGACAGGGGGCCGGGGAGCTGTTTTTT.

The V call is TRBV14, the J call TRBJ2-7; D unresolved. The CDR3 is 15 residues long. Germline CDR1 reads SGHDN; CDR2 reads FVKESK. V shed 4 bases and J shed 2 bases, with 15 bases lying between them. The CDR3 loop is CASSLRLSAAYEQYF. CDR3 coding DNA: TGTGCCAGCAGCCTCCGGCTGTCAGCCGCCTACGAGCAGTACTTC.

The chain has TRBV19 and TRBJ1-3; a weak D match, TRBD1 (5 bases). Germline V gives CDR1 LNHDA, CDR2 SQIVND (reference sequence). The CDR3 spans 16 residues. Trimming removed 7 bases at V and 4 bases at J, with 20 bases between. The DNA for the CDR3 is TGTGCCAGTACGTCCTGGGAAGGGGAGGCCGGAAACACCATATATTTT. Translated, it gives CASTSWEGEAGNTIYF.

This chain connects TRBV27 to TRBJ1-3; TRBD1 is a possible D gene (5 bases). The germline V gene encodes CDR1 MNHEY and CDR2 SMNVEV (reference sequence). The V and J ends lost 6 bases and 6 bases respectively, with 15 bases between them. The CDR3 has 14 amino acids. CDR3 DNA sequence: TGTGCCAGCAGACCGACGGGACTAGAAAACACCATATATTTT. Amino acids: CASRPTGLENTIYF.

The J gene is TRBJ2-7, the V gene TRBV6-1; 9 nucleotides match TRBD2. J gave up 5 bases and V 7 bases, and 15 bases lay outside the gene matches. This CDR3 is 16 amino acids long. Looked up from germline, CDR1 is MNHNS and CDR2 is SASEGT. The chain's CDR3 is CASTRTREGLRDEQYF. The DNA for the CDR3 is TGTGCCAGCACCAGAACGCGGGAGGGCCTTCGAGACGAGCAGTACTTC.

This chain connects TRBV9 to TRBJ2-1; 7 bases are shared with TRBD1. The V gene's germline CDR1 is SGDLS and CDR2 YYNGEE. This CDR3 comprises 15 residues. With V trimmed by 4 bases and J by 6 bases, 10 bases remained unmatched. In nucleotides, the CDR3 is TGTGCCAGCAGCCGTAACCGGGACAGCTTCAATGAGCAGTTCTTC. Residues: CASSRNRDSFNEQFF.

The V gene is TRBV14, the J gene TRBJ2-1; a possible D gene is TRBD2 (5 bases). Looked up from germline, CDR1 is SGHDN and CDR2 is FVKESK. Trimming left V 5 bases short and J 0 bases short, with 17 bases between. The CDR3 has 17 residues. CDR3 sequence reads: CASSDLKAVSSYNEQFF. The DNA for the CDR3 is TGTGCCAGCAGCGATCTAAAAGCGGTCAGCTCCTACAATGAGCAGTTCTTC.

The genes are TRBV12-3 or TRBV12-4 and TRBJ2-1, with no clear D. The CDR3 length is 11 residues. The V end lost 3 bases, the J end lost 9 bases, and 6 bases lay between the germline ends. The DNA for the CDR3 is TGTGCCAGCAGTTTTTTTAGTGAGCAGTTCTTC. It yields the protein CASSFFSEQFF.

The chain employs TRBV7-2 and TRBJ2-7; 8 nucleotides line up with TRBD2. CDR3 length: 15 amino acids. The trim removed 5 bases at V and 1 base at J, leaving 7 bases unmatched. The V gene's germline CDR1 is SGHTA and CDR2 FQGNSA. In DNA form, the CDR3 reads TGTGCCAGCAGCCGAGGGACTAGTCGATCCTACGAGCAGTACTTC. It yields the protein CASSRGTSRSYEQYF.

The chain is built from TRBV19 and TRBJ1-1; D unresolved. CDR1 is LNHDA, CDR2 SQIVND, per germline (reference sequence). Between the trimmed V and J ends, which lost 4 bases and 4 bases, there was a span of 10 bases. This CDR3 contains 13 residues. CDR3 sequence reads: CASSTAWATEAFF. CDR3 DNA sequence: TGTGCCAGTAGTACGGCGTGGGCCACTGAAGCTTTCTTT.

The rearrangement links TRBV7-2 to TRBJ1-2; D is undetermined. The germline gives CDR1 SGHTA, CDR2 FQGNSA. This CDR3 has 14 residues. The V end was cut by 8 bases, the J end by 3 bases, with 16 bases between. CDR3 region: CTSGVGGPYYGYTF. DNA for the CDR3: TGTACCAGCGGTGTCGGTGGTCCGTACTATGGCTACACCTTC.

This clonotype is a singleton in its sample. The CDR3 reads CASSVVVGGYQETQYF. The CDR3 DNA follows: TGTGCCAGCAGCGTAGTGGTCGGGGGGTACCAAGAGACCCAGTACTTC. The rearrangement uses TRBV9 and TRBJ2-5; 7 bases match TRBD2. CDR1 is SGDLS, CDR2 YYNGEE, per germline. The CDR3 totals 16 residues. J was trimmed by 0 bases and V by 0 bases; bases with no gene match: 5.

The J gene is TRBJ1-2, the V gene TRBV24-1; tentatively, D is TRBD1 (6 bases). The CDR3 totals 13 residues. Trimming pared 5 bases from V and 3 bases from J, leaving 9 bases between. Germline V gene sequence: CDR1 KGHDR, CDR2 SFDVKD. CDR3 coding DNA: TGTGCCACCAGTGTGGGACACGACTATGGCTACACCTTC. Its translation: CATSVGHDYGYTF.

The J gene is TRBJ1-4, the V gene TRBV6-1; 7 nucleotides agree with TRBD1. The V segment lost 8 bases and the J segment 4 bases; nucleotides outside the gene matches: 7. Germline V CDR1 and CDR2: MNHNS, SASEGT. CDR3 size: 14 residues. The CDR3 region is CASEPGQINEKLFF. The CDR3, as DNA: TGTGCCAGCGAACCGGGACAGATTAATGAAAAACTGTTTTTT.

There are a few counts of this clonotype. The CDR3 is CASSWDPTGPRSYNEQFF. The CDR3 region has the DNA TGTGCCAGCAGTTGGGACCCGACAGGTCCCCGTTCCTACAATGAGCAGTTCTTC. The rearrangement links TRBV6-5 to TRBJ2-1, with D maybe TRBD1 (6 bases). Trimming took 4 bases from V and 1 from J, leaving 20 bases between them. The germline V gene has CDR1 MNHEY and CDR2 SVGAGI. There are 18 residues in the CDR3.